The 13 T cell receptor beta chains given below trace back to one sample, sequenced in a study of blood T cell repertoires in COVID-19. The repertoire was sequenced with immunoSEQ multiplex PCR; TCRdb's copy has only in-frame clones and lacks some. The data contain nearly 110,000 clones, roughly 80% of them singletons. The material sequenced was peripheral blood. These receptors all stem from a human donor in a cohort sampled during active COVID-19.

J is TRBJ2-1 and V is TRBV6-5, with D possibly matching TRBD1 (5 bases). V was pared by 6 bases and J by 4 bases, with 16 bases between. The germline V gene encodes CDR1 MNHEY and CDR2 SVGAGI. This CDR3 is 15 amino acids long. The CDR3 region is CASSPLTARYNEQFF. CDR3 coding DNA: TGTGCCAGCAGCCCCCTGACAGCCAGATACAATGAGCAGTTCTTC.

This chain connects TRBV18 to TRBJ2-7; possibly TRBD2 for D (6 bases). CDR3 size: 12 residues. With 3 bases removed from V and 6 bases from J, the gap between germline ends came to 9 bases. The V gene's germline CDR1 is KGHSH and CDR2 LQKENI. CDR3 region: CASSPGGGEQYV. Written as DNA, the CDR3 is TGTGCCAGCTCACCGGGAGGCGGCGAGCAGTACGTC.

The chain carries TRBV7-3 and TRBJ2-7, with TRBD1 matching 7 bases. V was pared by 3 bases and J by 7 bases, with 6 bases of the junction left unmatched. Germline V gene data show CDR1 as SGHTA and CDR2 as FQGTGA. The CDR3 covers 13 residues. CDR3 coding DNA: TGTGCCAGCAGCTTCAAGGGGGCGGAGGAGCAGTACGTC. The encoded protein is CASSFKGAEEQYV.

The V call is TRBV5-1, the J call TRBJ2-3; TRBD2 matches at 7 bases. Germline V gives CDR1 SGHRS, CDR2 YFSETQ. Losses at the gene ends were 0 bases for V and 0 bases for J; bases not matched to a gene: 4. This CDR3 has 16 amino acids. CDR3 nucleotides: TGCGCCAGCAGCTTGGAGCGGGGAACTAGCACAGATACGCAGTATTTT. This sequence encodes CASSLERGTSTDTQYF.

The chain has TRBV4-1 and TRBJ2-3, with D perhaps TRBD2 (5 bases). Trimming shortened V by 1 base and J by 5 bases, and 10 bases separated the two germline ends. There are 14 residues in the CDR3. The germline CDR1 and CDR2 sequences are MGHRA and YSYEKL. This CDR3 reads CASSQGRGEDTQYF. Written as DNA, the CDR3 is TGCGCCAGCAGCCAAGGCCGGGGAGAAGATACGCAGTATTTT.

This clone was seen just once. This chain uses TRBV27 with TRBJ2-7, with 13 bases identical to TRBD2. Germline lookup yields CDR1 MNHEY and CDR2 SMNVEV (reference sequence). The V segment lost 6 bases and the J segment 2 bases; nucleotides outside the gene matches: 4. The CDR3 has 15 amino acids. CDR3 protein: CASSQTSGRPYEQYF. CDR3 DNA: TGTGCCAGCAGCCAGACTAGCGGGAGGCCCTACGAGCAGTACTTC.

The chain links TRBV19 to TRBJ1-5, with D perhaps matching TRBD1 (5 bases). Between the trimmed V and J ends, which lost 3 bases and 5 bases, there was a span of 11 bases. This CDR3 contains 14 residues. Germline-derived CDR1 and CDR2 are LNHDA and SQIVND (reference sequence). CDR3 DNA sequence: TGTGCCAGTAGTATCCACAGGTCCGATCAGCCCCAGCATTTT. Amino acids: CASSIHRSDQPQHF.

This chain uses TRBV6-5 with TRBJ2-3; maybe TRBD1 (7 bases). Germline CDR1 MNHEY, CDR2 SVGAGI. The V end lost 9 bases, the J end lost 4 bases, and 17 bases lay between the germline ends. The CDR3 extends over 14 amino acids. The CDR3, as DNA: TGTGCCAGTTGGATCAGGGGGGAGGCAGATACGCAGTATTTT. Its protein product is CASWIRGEADTQYF.

The gene calls are TRBV5-4 and TRBJ2-3; maybe TRBD2 (6 bases). V shed 5 bases and J shed 6 bases, with 13 bases lying between them. Germline loops: CDR1 SGHNT, CDR2 YYREEE (reference sequence). There are 13 residues in the CDR3. CDR3 DNA sequence: TGTGCCAGCAGATCTAGCGCCACGGATACGCAGTATTTT. Its translation is CASRSSATDTQYF.

The chain couples TRBV7-2 to TRBJ1-5, with D uncertain. Germline assignment: CDR1 SGHTA and CDR2 FQGNSA. There are 15 residues in the CDR3. Trimming took off 1 base at V and 0 bases at J, with 7 bases between the two ends. Here the CDR3 DNA reads TGTGCCAGCAGCTTAGACGGGAATAGCAATCAGCCCCAGCATTTT. It translates to CASSLDGNSNQPQHF.

The V and J genes are TRBV6-6 and TRBJ2-2, with D unclear. Germline V gene lookup returns CDR1 MNHNY and CDR2 SVGAGI (reference sequence). The CDR3 covers 16 residues. Trimming stripped 0 bases from V and 3 bases from J, with 11 bases between. The CDR3 sequence: CASSYSLLRYTGELFF. CDR3 coding DNA: TGTGCCAGCAGTTACTCGTTGCTTCGGTACACCGGGGAGCTGTTTTTT.

V and J are TRBV7-9 and TRBJ2-2; 9 bases map to TRBD2. Germline V gene sequence: CDR1 SEHNR, CDR2 FQNEAQ (reference sequence). The CDR3 spans 19 residues. Trimming removed 1 base from V and 5 bases from J; junction bases left unmatched: 14. The CDR3 sequence is CASSLGVLAGTSRTGELFF. CDR3 in DNA: TGTGCCAGCAGCTTAGGAGTCCTTGCCGGGACTAGCCGAACCGGGGAGCTGTTTTTT.

This chain links TRBV4-1 with TRBJ1-2; possibly TRBD1 for D (6 bases). V lost 1 base and J lost 8, with 17 bases in between. The CDR3 covers 15 residues. Germline V gene data show CDR1 as MGHRA and CDR2 as YSYEKL. The CDR3 reads CASSQASTGLTGYTF. CDR3 DNA: TGCGCCAGCAGCCAAGCCTCGACAGGCCTCACGGGCTACACCTTC.